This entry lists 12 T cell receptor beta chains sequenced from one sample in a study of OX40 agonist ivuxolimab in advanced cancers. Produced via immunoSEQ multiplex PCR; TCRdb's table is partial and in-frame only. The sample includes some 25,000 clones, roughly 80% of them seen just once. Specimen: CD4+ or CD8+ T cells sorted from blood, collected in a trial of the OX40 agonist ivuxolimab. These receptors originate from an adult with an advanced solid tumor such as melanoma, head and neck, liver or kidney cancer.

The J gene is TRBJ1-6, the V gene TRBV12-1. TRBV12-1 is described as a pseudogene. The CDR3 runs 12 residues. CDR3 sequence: CASSFSFSPLHF. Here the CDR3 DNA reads TGTGCCAGCAGTTTTAGTTTTTCACCCCTCCACTTT.

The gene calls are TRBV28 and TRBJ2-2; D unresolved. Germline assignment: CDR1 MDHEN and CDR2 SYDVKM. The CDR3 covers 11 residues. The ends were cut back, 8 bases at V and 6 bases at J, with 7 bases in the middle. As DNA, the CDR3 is TGTGCCAGCCAATACCCCGGGGAGCTGTTTTTT. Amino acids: CASQYPGELFF.

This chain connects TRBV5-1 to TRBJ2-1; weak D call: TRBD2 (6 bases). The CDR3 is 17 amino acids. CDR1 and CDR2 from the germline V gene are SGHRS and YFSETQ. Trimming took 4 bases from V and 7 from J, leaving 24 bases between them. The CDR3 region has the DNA TGCGCCAGCAGCGGGTCGGTTCGAGTGGACGGGGGAAATGAGCAGTTCTTC. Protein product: CASSGSVRVDGGNEQFF.

CDR3 sequence (DNA): TGTGCCAGCAGTATGGACCCCTACGAGCAGTACTTC. It encodes CASSMDPYEQYF. V usage is TRBV6-1 and J usage is TRBJ2-7; no clear D gene. The CDR3 is 12 amino acids. Between the trimmed V and J ends, which lost 5 bases and 2 bases, there was a span of 7 bases. Germline CDR1 and CDR2: MNHNS and SASEGT.

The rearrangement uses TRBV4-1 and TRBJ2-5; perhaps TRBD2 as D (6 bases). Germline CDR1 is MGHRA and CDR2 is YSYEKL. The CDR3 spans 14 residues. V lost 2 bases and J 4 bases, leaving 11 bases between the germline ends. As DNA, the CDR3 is TGCGCCAGCAGCCAACCTACTAGCTTAGAGACCCAGTACTTC. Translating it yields CASSQPTSLETQYF.

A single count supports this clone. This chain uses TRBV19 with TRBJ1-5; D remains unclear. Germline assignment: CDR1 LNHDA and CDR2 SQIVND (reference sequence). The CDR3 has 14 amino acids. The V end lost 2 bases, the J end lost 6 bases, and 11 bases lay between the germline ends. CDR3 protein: CASSISPPRQPQHF. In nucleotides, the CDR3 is TGTGCCAGTAGTATAAGCCCCCCCCGTCAGCCCCAGCATTTT.

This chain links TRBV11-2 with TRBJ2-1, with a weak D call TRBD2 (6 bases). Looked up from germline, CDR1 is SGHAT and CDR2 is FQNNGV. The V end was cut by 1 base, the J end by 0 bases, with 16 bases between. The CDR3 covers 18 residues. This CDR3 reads CASSLVPSEEISYNEQFF. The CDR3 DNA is TGTGCCAGCAGCTTAGTCCCTAGCGAAGAGATCTCCTACAATGAGCAGTTCTTC. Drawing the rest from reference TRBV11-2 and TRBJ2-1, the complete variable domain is EAGVAQSPRYKIIEKRQSVAFWCNPISGHATLYWYQQILGQGPKLLIQFQNNGVVDDSQLPKDRFSAERLKGVDSTLKIQPAKLEDSAVYLCASSLVPSEEISYNEQFFGPGTRLTVL.

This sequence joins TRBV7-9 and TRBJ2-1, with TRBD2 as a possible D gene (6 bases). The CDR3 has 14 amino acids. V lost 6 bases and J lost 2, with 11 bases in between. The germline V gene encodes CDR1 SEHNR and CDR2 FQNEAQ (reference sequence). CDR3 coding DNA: TGTGCCAGCAGTCCCGGGGGAACCTACAATGAGCAGTTCTTC. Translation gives CASSPGGTYNEQFF.

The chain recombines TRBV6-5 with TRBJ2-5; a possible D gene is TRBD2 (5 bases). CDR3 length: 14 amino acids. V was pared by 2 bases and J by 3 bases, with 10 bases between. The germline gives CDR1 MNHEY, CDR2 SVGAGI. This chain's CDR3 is CASSYDAGEETQYF. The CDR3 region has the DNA TGTGCCAGCAGTTACGACGCCGGGGAAGAGACCCAGTACTTC.

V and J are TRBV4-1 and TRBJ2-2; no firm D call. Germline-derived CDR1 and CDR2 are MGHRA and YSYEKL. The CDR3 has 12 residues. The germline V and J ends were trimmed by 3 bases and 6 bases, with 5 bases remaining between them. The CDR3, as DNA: TGCGCCAGCAGCCACAACCCCGGGGAGCTGTTTTTT. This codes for CASSHNPGELFF.

The CDR3 DNA follows: TGTGCCACCAGCAAGGACAGGTCTTTTACAGATACGCAGTATTTT. It translates to CATSKDRSFTDTQYF. The chain couples TRBV15 to TRBJ2-3, with 7 bases lining up with TRBD1. Germline-derived CDR1 and CDR2 are LNHNV and YYDKDF (reference sequence). J lost 3 bases, V lost 4 bases, and 7 bases had no gene match. The CDR3 covers 15 residues.

As DNA, the CDR3 is TGTGCCAGCAGCAATGGACGGAATCAGCCCCAGCATTTT. Residues: CASSNGRNQPQHF. The chain carries TRBV28 and TRBJ1-5; no firm D call. The CDR3 is 13 residues long. Germline assignment: CDR1 MDHEN and CDR2 SYDVKM. V gave up 6 bases and J gave up 4 bases, with 10 bases separating them.